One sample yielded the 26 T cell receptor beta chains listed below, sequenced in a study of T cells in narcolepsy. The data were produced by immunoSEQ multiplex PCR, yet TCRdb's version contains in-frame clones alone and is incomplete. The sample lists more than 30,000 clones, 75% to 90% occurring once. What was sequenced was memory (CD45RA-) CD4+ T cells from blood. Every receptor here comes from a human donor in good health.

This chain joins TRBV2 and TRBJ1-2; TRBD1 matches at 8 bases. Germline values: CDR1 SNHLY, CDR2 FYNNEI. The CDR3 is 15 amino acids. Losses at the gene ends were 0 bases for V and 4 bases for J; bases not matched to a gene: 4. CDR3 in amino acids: CASSEAPGGIYGYTF. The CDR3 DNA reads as TGTGCCAGCAGTGAAGCGCCAGGGGGCATCTATGGCTACACCTTC.

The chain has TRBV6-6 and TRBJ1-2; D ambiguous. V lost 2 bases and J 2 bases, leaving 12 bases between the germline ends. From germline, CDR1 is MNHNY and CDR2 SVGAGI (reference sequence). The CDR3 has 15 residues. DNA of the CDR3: TGTGCCAGCAGTTACCTAGGAATCGGGAACTATGGCTACACCTTC. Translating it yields CASSYLGIGNYGYTF.

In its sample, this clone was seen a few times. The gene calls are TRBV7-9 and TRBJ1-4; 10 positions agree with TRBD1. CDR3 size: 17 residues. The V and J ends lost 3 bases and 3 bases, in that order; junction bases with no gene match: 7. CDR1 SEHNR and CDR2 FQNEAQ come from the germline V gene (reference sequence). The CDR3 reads CASSFRDRGRANEKLFF. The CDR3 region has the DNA TGTGCCAGCAGCTTCCGGGACAGGGGTAGGGCTAATGAAAAACTGTTTTTT.

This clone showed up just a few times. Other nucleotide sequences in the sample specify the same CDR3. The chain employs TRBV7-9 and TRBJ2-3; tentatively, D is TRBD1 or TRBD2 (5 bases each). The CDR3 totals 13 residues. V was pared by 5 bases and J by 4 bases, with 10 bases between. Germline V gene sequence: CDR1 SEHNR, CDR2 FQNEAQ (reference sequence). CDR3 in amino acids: CASSPRGPDTQYF. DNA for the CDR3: TGTGCCAGCAGCCCCCGGGGACCAGATACGCAGTATTTT.

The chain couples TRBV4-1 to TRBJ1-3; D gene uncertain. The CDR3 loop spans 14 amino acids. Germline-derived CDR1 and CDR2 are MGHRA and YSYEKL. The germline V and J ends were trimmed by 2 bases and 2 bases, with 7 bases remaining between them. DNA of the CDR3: TGCGCCAGCAGCCAACGGGATGCTGGAAACACCATATATTTT. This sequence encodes CASSQRDAGNTIYF.

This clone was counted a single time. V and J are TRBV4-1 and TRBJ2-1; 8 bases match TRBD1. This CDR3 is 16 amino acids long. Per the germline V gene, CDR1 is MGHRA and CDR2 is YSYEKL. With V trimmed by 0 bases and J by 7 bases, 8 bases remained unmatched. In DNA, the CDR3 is TGCGCCAGCAGCCAAGAGTGGCAGGGGGCAAGGAATGAGCAGTTCTTC. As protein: CASSQEWQGARNEQFF.

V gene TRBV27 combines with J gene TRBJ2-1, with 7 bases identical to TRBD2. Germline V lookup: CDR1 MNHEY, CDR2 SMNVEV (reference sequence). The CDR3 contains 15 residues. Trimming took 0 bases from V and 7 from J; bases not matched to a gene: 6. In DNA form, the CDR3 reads TGTGCCAGCAGTTTATCGGGCGGGGGTTGGAATGAGCAGTTCTTC. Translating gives CASSLSGGGWNEQFF.

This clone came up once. CDR3 protein: CASSEAWLAKNIQYF. The CDR3 DNA reads as TGTGCCAGCAGTGAAGCGTGGTTAGCCAAAAACATTCAGTACTTC. This chain uses TRBV6-1 with TRBJ2-4; D remains unclear. The CDR3 totals 15 residues. CDR1 is MNHNS, CDR2 SASEGT, per germline. V dropped 0 bases and J dropped 0 bases, with 6 bases sitting between them.

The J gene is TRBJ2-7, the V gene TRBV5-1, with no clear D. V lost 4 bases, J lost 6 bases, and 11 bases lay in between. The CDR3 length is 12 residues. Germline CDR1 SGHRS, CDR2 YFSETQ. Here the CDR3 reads CASSAALSEQYF. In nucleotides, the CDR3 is TGCGCCAGCAGCGCCGCCTTGAGCGAGCAGTACTTC. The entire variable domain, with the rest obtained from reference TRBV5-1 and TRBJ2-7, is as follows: KAGVTQTPRYLIKTRGQQVTLSCSPISGHRSVSWYQQTPGQGLQFLFEYFSETQRNKGNFPGRFSGRQFSNSRSEMNVSTLELGDSALYLCASSAALSEQYFGPGTRLTVT.

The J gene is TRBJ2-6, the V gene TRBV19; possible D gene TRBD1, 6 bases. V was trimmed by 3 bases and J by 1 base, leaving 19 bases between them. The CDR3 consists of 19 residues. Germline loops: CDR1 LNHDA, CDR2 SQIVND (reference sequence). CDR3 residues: CASSIVKGRGFSGANVLTF. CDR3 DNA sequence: TGTGCCAGTAGTATTGTTAAAGGCAGGGGTTTTTCTGGGGCCAACGTCCTGACTTTC.

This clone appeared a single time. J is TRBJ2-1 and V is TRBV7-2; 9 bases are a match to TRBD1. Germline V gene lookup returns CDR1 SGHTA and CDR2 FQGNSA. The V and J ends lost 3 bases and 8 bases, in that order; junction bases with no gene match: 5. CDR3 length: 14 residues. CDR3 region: CASSFGTGIDEQFF. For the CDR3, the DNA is TGTGCCAGCAGCTTCGGGACAGGGATCGATGAGCAGTTCTTC.

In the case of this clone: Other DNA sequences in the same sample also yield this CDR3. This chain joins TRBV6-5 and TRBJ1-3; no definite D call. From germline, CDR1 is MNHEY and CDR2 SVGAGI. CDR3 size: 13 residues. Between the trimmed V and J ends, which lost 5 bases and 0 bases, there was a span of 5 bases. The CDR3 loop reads CASSRTSGNTIYF. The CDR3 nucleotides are TGTGCCAGCAGTCGTACCTCTGGAAACACCATATATTTT.

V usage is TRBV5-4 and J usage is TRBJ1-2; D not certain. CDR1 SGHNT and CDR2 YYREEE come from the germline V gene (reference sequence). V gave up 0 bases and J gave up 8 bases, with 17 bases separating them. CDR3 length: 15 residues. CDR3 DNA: TGTGCCAGCAGCTTGGTTATACCGGGTCCAGGCGGCTACACCTTC. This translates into CASSLVIPGPGGYTF.

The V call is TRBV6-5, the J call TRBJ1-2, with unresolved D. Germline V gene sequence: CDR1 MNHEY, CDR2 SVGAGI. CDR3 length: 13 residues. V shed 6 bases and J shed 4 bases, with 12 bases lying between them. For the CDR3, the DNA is TGTGCCAGCAGCCCCGGGTTGTTCTATGGCTACACCTTC. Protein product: CASSPGLFYGYTF.

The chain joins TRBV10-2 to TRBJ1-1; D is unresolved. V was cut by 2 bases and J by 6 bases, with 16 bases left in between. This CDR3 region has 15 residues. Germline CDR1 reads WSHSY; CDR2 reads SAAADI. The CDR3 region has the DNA TGCGCCAGCAGTGAGATACTGGGCGGGGTTTCTGAAGCTTTCTTT. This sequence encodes CASSEILGGVSEAFF.

CDR3 protein: CASSSLKAGGPGEQYF. Here the CDR3 DNA reads TGTGCCAGCAGCTCCCTCAAGGCGGGGGGCCCGGGGGAGCAGTACTTC. The rearrangement uses TRBV11-2 and TRBJ2-7; 8 nucleotides line up with TRBD2. The CDR3 extends over 16 amino acids. The ends lost 4 bases at V and 7 bases at J; junction bases unmatched: 15. Germline V gene lookup returns CDR1 SGHAT and CDR2 FQNNGV.

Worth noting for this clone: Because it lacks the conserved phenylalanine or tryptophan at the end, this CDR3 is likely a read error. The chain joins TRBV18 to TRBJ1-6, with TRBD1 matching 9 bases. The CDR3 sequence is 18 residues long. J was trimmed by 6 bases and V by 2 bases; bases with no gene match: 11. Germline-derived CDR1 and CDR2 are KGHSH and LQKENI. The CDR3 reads CASSPTRMTGGPNSPLHL. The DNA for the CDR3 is TGTGCCAGCTCACCAACGCGCATGACAGGGGGGCCTAATTCACCCCTCCACCTT.

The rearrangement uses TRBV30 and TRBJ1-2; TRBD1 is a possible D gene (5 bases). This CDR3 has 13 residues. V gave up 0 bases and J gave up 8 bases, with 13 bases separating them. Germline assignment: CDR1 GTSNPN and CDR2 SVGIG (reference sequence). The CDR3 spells CAWSVMGVSGYTF. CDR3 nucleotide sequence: TGTGCCTGGAGTGTAATGGGGGTTAGCGGCTACACCTTC.

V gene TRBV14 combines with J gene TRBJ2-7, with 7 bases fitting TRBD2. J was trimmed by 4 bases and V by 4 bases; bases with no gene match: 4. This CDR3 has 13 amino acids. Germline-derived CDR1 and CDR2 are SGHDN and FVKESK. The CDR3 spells CASSPSGVYEQYF. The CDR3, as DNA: TGTGCCAGCAGCCCCAGCGGGGTTTACGAGCAGTACTTC.

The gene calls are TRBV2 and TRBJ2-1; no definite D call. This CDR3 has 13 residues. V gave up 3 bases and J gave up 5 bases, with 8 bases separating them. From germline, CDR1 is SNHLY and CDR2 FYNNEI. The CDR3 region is CASSELRNNEQFF. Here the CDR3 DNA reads TGTGCCAGCAGTGAGTTGAGAAACAATGAGCAGTTCTTC.

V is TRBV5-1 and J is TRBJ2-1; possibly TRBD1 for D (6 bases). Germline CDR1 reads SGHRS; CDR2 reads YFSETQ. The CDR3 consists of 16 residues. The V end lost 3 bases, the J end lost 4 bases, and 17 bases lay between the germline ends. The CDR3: CASSSATQGLYNEQFF. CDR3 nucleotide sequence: TGCGCCAGCAGCTCGGCAACCCAGGGGCTGTACAATGAGCAGTTCTTC.

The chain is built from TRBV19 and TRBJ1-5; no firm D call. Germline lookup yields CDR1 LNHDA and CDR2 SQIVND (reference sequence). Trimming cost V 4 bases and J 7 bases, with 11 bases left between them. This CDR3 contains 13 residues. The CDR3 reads CASSNRGRQPQHF. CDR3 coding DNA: TGTGCCAGTAGTAACCGGGGAAGGCAGCCCCAGCATTTT.

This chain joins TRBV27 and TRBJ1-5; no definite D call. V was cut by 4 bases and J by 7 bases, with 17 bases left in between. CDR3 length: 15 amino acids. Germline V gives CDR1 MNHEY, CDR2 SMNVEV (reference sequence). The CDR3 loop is CASSSSTGRGQPQHF. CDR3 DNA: TGTGCCAGCAGTTCTTCTACGGGGAGAGGGCAGCCCCAGCATTTT.

CDR3 sequence reads: CAALGFGSGNTIYF. CDR3 bases: TGTGCCGCGTTGGGATTTGGCTCTGGAAACACCATATATTTT. V is TRBV6-6 and J is TRBJ1-3; D remains ambiguous. V was cut by 11 bases and J by 0 bases, with 14 bases left in between. CDR3 length: 14 residues. CDR1 and CDR2 from the germline V gene are MNHNY and SVGAGI (reference sequence).

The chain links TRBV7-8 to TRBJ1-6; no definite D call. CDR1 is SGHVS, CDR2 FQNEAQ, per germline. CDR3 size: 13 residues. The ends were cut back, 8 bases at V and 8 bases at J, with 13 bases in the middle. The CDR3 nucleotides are TGTGCCAGCTCGGGGAAAAGGGATTCACCCCTCCACTTT. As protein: CASSGKRDSPLHF.

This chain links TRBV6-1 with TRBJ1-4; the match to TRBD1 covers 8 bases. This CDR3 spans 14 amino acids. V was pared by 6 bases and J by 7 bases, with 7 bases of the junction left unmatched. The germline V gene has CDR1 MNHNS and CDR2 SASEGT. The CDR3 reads CASSRGQGREKLFF. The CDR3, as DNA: TGTGCCAGCAGCCGAGGACAGGGACGTGAAAAACTGTTTTTT.